This TCR beta chain stems from a study of shared clonotypes between healthy human individuals. Study details: With ages of 18 to 49, the donors were a couple of women and a few men. CD8 memory received one plate per donor, CD8 naive two, CD4 memory three and CD4 naive three. Notes on the study in general: Rarefaction demonstrated incomplete sorted-subset sequencing despite large depth.

This clone appeared a single time. Its target is unknown. The germline gives CDR1 LNHDA, CDR2 SQIVND (reference sequence). V lost 3 bases and J lost 8; bases outside the gene matches: 3. The CDR3 loop spans 14 amino acids. When replicate PCRs were run on sorted subsets, they used around 200 ng DNA, tens of thousands of T cell genomes. Method: immunoSEQ multiplex PCR; TCRdb's copy keeps in-frame clones and lacks some. The repertoire includes 950,000 to 1,300,000 clones, more than 65% of them detected once, and about 1.5% sits in the top ten. This TCR derives from a man between 18 and 29 years old in good health. The chain is built from TRBV19 and TRBJ1-6; TRBD1 matches at 8 bases. The sequencing sample was made of memory CD4+ T cells sorted from blood. This sample's subset: CD45RA-negative fraction. CDR3 sequence (DNA): TGTGCCAGTAGTATTGGGACAGGCCATTCACCCCTCCACTTT. Residues: CASSIGTGHSPLHF.